The rows below give T cell receptor beta chains drawn from one sample of a study of graft-versus-host responses after intestinal transplantation. Sequenced by immunoSEQ multiplex PCR; TCRdb stores in-frame clones only, minus some. Of about 14,000 clones listed, around 70% are singletons. The sequences come from ileum tissue, collected 16 days after intestinal transplant. These receptors all stem from a human patient who received an intestinal transplant, so some T cells may come from the graft donor. CDR3s include the opening cysteine and the closing phenylalanine or tryptophan. A D gene is named only where the DNA matches it firmly. Clone size, where shown, is once, few, many, or a class for clones that have expanded.

len	abundance	d_gene	v_gene	j_gene	CDR3aa	CDR3nt
12	.	TRBD1	TRBV6-5	TRBJ2-3	CASSDRADTQYF	TGTGCCAGCAGTGACAGGGCAGATACGCAGTATTTT
13	once	TRBD1	TRBV19	TRBJ2-4	CARGPGQENIQYF	TGTGCCAGAGGCCCGGGACAGGAAAACATTCAGTACTTC
15	.	TRBD1	TRBV5-6	TRBJ2-2	CASSWGQANTGELFF	TGTGCCAGCAGCTGGGGACAGGCGAACACCGGGGAGCTGTTTTTT
16	once	TRBD1	TRBV18	TRBJ1-2	CASSPPYGRGNYGYTF	TGTGCCAGCTCACCACCATACGGCAGGGGGAACTATGGCTACACCTTC
13	.	.	TRBV12-5	TRBJ1-2	CASGLDRLLGYTF	TGTGCTAGTGGTCTCGACAGACTTTTGGGCTACACCTTC
14	.	.	TRBV5-1	TRBJ2-7	CASSLGQFFYEQYF	TGCGCCAGCAGCTTGGGACAGTTCTTTTACGAGCAGTACTTC
13	.	.	TRBV6-5	TRBJ1-6	CASSSRAESPLHF	TGTGCCAGCAGTTCCAGGGCGGAATCACCCCTCCACTTT
16	.	TRBD1	TRBV7-8	TRBJ1-3	CASGKQGAVDGNTIYF	TGTGCCAGCGGTAAACAGGGGGCAGTGGATGGAAACACCATATATTTT
14	.	.	TRBV30	TRBJ2-7	CAWSEVALSYEQYF	TGTGCCTGGAGTGAGGTAGCTCTCTCCTACGAGCAGTACTTC
15	.	TRBD2	TRBV5-1	TRBJ2-3	CASRIAGGDTDTQYF	TGCGCCAGCAGAATAGCGGGAGGGGACACAGATACGCAGTATTTT
15	few	.	TRBV6-5	TRBJ2-7	CASSTRTGNLREQYF	TGTGCCAGCAGTACCCGGACGGGAAACCTACGAGAGCAGTACTTC
12	.	.	TRBV5-1	TRBJ1-1	CASSFRDTEAFF	TGCGCCAGCAGCTTTCGAGACACTGAAGCTTTCTTT
12	.	.	TRBV19	TRBJ2-1	CASSTPRNEQFF	TGTGCCAGTAGTACCCCACGGAATGAGCAGTTCTTC
16	.	TRBD1	TRBV7-9	TRBJ2-2	CASSPTGGRFTGELFF	TGTGCCAGCAGCCCGACAGGGGGCCGGTTCACCGGGGAGCTGTTTTTT
12	.	.	TRBV30	TRBJ1-1	CAWSDVGKEAFF	TGTGCCTGGAGTGACGTCGGGAAGGAAGCTTTCTTT
16	.	.	TRBV5-1	TRBJ1-1	CASSLEPQGMDTEAFF	TGCGCCAGCAGCTTGGAGCCACAGGGTATGGACACTGAAGCTTTCTTT
15	.	TRBD1	TRBV6-1	TRBJ2-7	CASLRRTGSSYEQYF	TGTGCCAGCCTGAGACGGACAGGGAGCTCCTACGAGCAGTACTTC
15	.	.	TRBV7-9	TRBJ2-5	CASSILWTDQETQYF	TGTGCCAGCAGCATCCTCTGGACAGACCAAGAGACCCAGTACTTC
16	.	TRBD2	TRBV7-8	TRBJ2-1	CASSPDSWEGRNEQFF	TGTGCCAGCAGCCCAGATTCATGGGAGGGCCGCAATGAGCAGTTCTTC
14	few	TRBD2	TRBV4-1	TRBJ2-3	CASSQVAGADTQYF	TGCGCCAGCAGCCAAGTTGCGGGAGCAGATACGCAGTATTTT
14	once	.	TRBV6-5	TRBJ1-1	CATEVGGMDTEAFF	TGTGCCACCGAGGTAGGAGGGATGGACACTGAAGCTTTCTTT
11	.	.	TRBV27	TRBJ2-1	CASSVSNEQFF	TGTGCCAGCAGTGTTAGCAATGAGCAGTTCTTC
13	.	TRBD1	TRBV4-1	TRBJ1-6	CASSRTGASPLHF	TGCGCCAGCAGCCGAACAGGGGCATCACCCCTCCACTTT
16	.	.	TRBV4-1	TRBJ1-2	CASSQQLGQLNYGYTF	TGCGCCAGCAGCCAACAACTCGGACAGCTAAACTATGGCTACACCTTC
13	few	.	TRBV2	TRBJ2-2	CASSDRDTGELFF	TGTGCCAGCAGTGATCGGGACACCGGGGAGCTGTTTTTT
17	once	.	TRBV4-1	TRBJ2-5	CASSHALGDSGGETQYF	TGCGCCAGCAGCCACGCCTTAGGGGATAGCGGAGGAGAGACCCAGTACTTC
13	.	TRBD1	TRBV5-1	TRBJ1-1	CASRTGENTEAFF	TGCGCCAGCAGGACAGGGGAAAATACTGAAGCTTTCTTT
15	.	TRBD2	TRBV7-2	TRBJ2-1	CASSLRAGGQGEQFF	TGTGCCAGCAGCTTAAGGGCGGGGGGGCAGGGTGAGCAGTTCTTC
13	.	TRBD1	TRBV5-1	TRBJ1-1	CASSFTGGTEAFF	TGCGCCAGCAGCTTTACAGGGGGAACTGAAGCTTTCTTT
13	.	.	TRBV7-9	TRBJ1-1	CASSYTVNTEAFF	TGTGCCAGCAGCTATACAGTAAACACTGAAGCTTTCTTT
14	.	TRBD1	TRBV10-3	TRBJ2-7	CAISESKTGYEQYF	TGTGCCATCAGTGAGTCGAAGACAGGGTACGAGCAGTACTTC
16	few	.	TRBV7-6	TRBJ1-1	CASSFWVRGMNTEAFF	TGTGCCAGCAGCTTTTGGGTCAGAGGCATGAACACTGAAGCTTTCTTT
13	.	.	TRBV28	TRBJ2-7	CATLTATTYEQYF	TGTGCCACCCTGACAGCCACTACCTACGAGCAGTACTTC
15	.	.	TRBV14	TRBJ2-3	CASSPQGYLPDTQYF	TGTGCCAGCAGCCCACAGGGATATCTCCCAGATACGCAGTATTTT
13	.	.	TRBV10-1	TRBJ2-7	CASSGARDYEQYF	TGCGCCAGCAGTGGAGCCAGGGACTACGAGCAGTACTTC
16	.	TRBD2	TRBV7-7	TRBJ2-5	CASSLGTSGGQETQYF	TGTGCCAGCAGCTTAGGCACTAGCGGGGGGCAAGAGACCCAGTACTTC
15	.	.	TRBV5-4	TRBJ1-1	CASSLESGWETEAFF	TGTGCCAGCAGCTTGGAGTCGGGGTGGGAAACTGAAGCTTTCTTT
13	.	.	TRBV27	TRBJ1-6	CASSLQYNSPLHF	TGTGCCAGCAGTCTCCAGTATAATTCACCCCTCCACTTT
14	.	TRBD2	TRBV9	TRBJ2-1	CASSVGNSGIEQFF	TGTGCCAGCAGCGTAGGGAATAGCGGGATTGAGCAGTTCTTC
15	.	.	TRBV4-1	TRBJ1-2	CASSQEPAGAGPYTF	TGCGCCAGCAGCCAAGAGCCGGCGGGGGCCGGACCCTACACCTTC
16	.	.	TRBV28	TRBJ2-7	CASSSSTIRFWDEQYF	TGTGCCAGCAGCTCAAGCACTATAAGGTTCTGGGACGAGCAGTACTTC
13	few	TRBD1	TRBV6-5	TRBJ2-7	CASNPYRGDEQYF	TGTGCCAGCAACCCATACAGGGGCGACGAGCAGTACTTC
14	.	.	TRBV5-5	TRBJ2-3	CASSLAGSSYTQYF	TGTGCCAGCAGCTTGGCCGGTAGCTCGTATACGCAGTATTTT
17	.	TRBD2	TRBV4-1	TRBJ2-3	CASSQVWGGSRADTQYF	TGCGCCAGCAGCCAAGTTTGGGGCGGGAGTAGGGCAGATACGCAGTATTTT
15	once	TRBD1	TRBV7-2	TRBJ2-1	CASAADRGSYNEQFF	TGTGCCAGCGCAGCGGACAGGGGTTCCTACAATGAGCAGTTCTTC
18	.	TRBD1	TRBV5-1	TRBJ2-1	CASSRRHDTGVRDNEQFF	TGCGCCAGCAGCCGACGCCATGACACAGGGGTTAGGGACAATGAGCAGTTCTTC